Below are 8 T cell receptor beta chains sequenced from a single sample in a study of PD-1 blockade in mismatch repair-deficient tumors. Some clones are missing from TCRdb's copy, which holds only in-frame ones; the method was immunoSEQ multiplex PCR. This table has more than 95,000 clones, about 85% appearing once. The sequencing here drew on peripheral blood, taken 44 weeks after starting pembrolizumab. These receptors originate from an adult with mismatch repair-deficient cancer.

Written as DNA, the CDR3 is TGTGCCTGGAGTGTACGGGAGGCCCACTTAGATACGCAGTATTTT. This encodes CAWSVREAHLDTQYF. J is TRBJ2-3 and V is TRBV30, with 7 bases fitting TRBD2. Trimming took 0 bases from V and 5 from J; bases not matched to a gene: 8. Per germline, CDR1 GTSNPN and CDR2 SVGIG (reference sequence). This CDR3 has 15 residues. Full variable domain (missing parts from reference TRBV30 and TRBJ2-3): SQTIHQWPATLVQPVGSPLSLECTVEGTSNPNLYWYRQAAGRGLQLLFYSVGIGQISSEVPQNLSASRPQDRQFILSSKKLLLSDSGFYLCAWSVREAHLDTQYFGPGTRLTVL.

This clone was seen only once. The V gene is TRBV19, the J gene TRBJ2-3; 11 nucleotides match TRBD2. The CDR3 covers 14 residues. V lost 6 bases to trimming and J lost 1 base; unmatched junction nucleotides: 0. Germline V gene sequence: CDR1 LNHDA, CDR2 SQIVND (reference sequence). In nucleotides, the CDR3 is TGTGCCAGTAGACTAGCGGGAGGCACAGATACGCAGTATTTT. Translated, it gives CASRLAGGTDTQYF. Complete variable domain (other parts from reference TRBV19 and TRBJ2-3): DGGITQSPKYLFRKEGQNVTLSCEQNLNHDAMYWYRQDPGQGLRLIYYSQIVNDFQKGDIAEGYSVSREKKESFPLTVTSAQKNPTAFYLCASRLAGGTDTQYFGPGTRLTVL.

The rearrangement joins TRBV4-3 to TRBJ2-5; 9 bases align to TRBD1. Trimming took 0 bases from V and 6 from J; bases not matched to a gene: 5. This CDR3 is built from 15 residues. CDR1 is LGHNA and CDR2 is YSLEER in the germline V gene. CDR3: CASSQDRTGAKTQYF. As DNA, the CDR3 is TGCGCCAGCAGCCAAGATAGGACAGGGGCAAAGACCCAGTACTTC.

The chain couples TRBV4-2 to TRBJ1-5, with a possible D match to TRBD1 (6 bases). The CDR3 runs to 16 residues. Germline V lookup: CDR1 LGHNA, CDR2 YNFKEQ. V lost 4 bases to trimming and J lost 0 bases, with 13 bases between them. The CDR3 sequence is CASSPEGGYSNQPQHF. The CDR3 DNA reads TGTGCCAGCAGCCCCGAGGGGGGCTATAGCAATCAGCCCCAGCATTTT.

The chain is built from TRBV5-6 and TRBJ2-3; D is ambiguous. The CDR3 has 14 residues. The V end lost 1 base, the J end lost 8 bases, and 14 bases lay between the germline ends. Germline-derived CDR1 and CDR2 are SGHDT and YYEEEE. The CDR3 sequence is CASSLFSGAPTQYF. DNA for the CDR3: TGTGCCAGCAGCTTGTTTAGTGGAGCCCCTACGCAGTATTTT.

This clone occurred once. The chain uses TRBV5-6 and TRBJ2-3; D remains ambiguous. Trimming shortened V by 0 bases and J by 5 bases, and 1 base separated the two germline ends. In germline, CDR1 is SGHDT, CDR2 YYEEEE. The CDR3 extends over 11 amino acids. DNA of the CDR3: TGTGCCAGCAGCTTGGTAGATACGCAGTATTTT. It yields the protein CASSLVDTQYF. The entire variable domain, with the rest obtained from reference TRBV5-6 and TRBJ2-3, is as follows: DAGVTQSPTHLIKTRGQQVTLRCSPKSGHDTVSWYQQALGQGPQFIFQYYEEEERQRGNFPDRFSGHQFPNYSSELNVNALLLGDSALYLCASSLVDTQYFGPGTRLTVL.

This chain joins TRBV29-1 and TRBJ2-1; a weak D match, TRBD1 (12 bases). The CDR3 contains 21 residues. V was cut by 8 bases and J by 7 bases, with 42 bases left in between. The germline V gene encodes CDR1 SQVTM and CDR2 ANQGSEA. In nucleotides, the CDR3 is TGCAGCCCCCGACCGGGACAGGGGGCATTGAAGACTAGCGGGGCGGGGAATGAGCAGTTCTTC. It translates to CSPRPGQGALKTSGAGNEQFF.

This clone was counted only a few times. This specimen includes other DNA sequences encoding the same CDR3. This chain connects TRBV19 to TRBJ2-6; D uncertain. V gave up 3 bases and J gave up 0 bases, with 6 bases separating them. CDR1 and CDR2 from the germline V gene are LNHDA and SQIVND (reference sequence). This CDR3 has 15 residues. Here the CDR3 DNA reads TGTGCCAGTAGTATGGGTGGCTCTGGGGCCAACGTCCTGACTTTC. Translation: CASSMGGSGANVLTF.